The T cell receptor (beta chain) under discussion was sequenced for a study of human T cells and chemical hapten exposure. About the study: Subjects had 2% DPC placed on about 2 cm by about 2 cm of upper inner arm skin for sensitization.

The table lists this clonotype with a few counts. The CDR3 contains 11 residues. Per germline, CDR1 SNHLY and CDR2 FYNNEI. Trimming removed 7 bases at V and 6 bases at J, with 6 bases between. It was the library that attached unique molecular identifiers to individual cDNA molecules. MiXCR, run by TCRdb on the RACE reads, gives a single entry per CDR3 protein. The sample carries around 60,000 distinct CDR3 sequences, about 7% recorded once. Time point indicated: pre-sensitization, week 0. Noted treatment: therapeutic diphenylcyclopropenone sensitization with weekly scalp DPC. Every donor had alopecia and was 18 to 70 years old; all were suitable for DPC.

The receptor was isolated from a woman aged 25 to 45 with alopecia areata. Some clones in this sample may be carry-over from other donors' samples. The sequencing used whole blood, collected in connection with sensitization to the hapten diphenylcyclopropenone (DPC). This chain connects TRBV2 to TRBJ2-2; D is unresolved. The CDR3 spells CASKVAGELFF. CDR3 DNA sequence: TGTGCCAGCAAGGTCGCCGGGGAGCTGTTTTTT.